This T cell receptor (beta chain) was profiled in a study of long-term antiretroviral therapy in people with HIV. At survey level, the immunoSEQ assay was run in its v3.0 version. Sequencing used immunoSEQ multiplex PCR; TCRdb keeps in-frame clones, though not all of them. Among about 28,000 clones listed, over 90% were seen once. The CDR3 contains 15 residues. Germline V gene data show CDR1 as MNHNY and CDR2 as SVGAGI (reference sequence). The V end was cut by 2 bases, the J end by 5 bases, with 12 bases between. This rearrangement joins TRBV6-6 to TRBJ1-4; D gene ambiguous. The receptor's source is a man in his forties with HIV. The specimen comprised unsorted PBMCs, sampled 6.2 years after starting antiretroviral therapy. The CDR3 DNA sequence: TGTGCCAGCAGTTACGACACCTCTTTCAATGAAAAACTGTTTTTT. Translated, it gives CASSYDTSFNEKLFF.